The 7 T cell receptor beta chains below were found in one sample sequenced in a study of regulatory T cells in long-lasting Graves disease. Time point given: newly diagnosed GD, antithyroid drugs for less than 3 months. Making the TCR library involved RNA that had been extracted from PBMCs. HTBI primers from iRepertoire and Arm-PCR of CDR3 regions yielded the TCR beta libraries. TCRdb called the multiplex PCR reads again in MiXCR, with one record for every CDR3 protein. This table holds over 300,000 distinct CDR3 sequences, 15% to 19% found once. Sequencing used peripheral blood mononuclear cells (PBMCs), obtained at new diagnosis, from a patient treated with antithyroid drugs. Receptors were obtained from a female donor with Graves disease.

The table lists this clonotype with many counts. This chain links TRBV29-1 with TRBJ1-1; 7 bases line up with TRBD1. Trimming removed 6 bases from V and 0 bases from J; junction bases left unmatched: 7. This CDR3 contains 14 residues. Germline V CDR1 and CDR2: SQVTM, ANQGSEA. The CDR3, as DNA: TGCAGCGTCCAGGGACAGATCATGAACACTGAAGCTTTCTTT. Translating it yields CSVQGQIMNTEAFF. Together with reference TRBV29-1 and TRBJ1-1, the CDR3 gives the full variable domain: SAVISQKPSRDICQRGTSLTIQCQVDSQVTMMFWYRQQPGQSLTLIATANQGSEATYESGFVIDKFPISRPNLTFSTLTVSNMSPEDSSIYLCSVQGQIMNTEAFFGQGTRLTVV.

There are many counts of this clonotype. This chain uses TRBV4-3 with TRBJ1-1; D is possibly TRBD1 (5 bases). CDR1 and CDR2 (germline): LGHNA, YSLEER. The CDR3 covers 13 residues. Deletions cut 1 base from V and 7 bases from J, with 10 bases between. Written as DNA, the CDR3 is TGCGCCAGCAGCCAAGGATCGGGGCGTGAAGCTTTCTTT. Its translation: CASSQGSGREAFF.

This clonotype was found a few times. This chain uses TRBV3-1 with TRBJ2-1, with D perhaps matching TRBD2 (5 bases). V lost 0 bases to trimming and J lost 9 bases, with 9 bases between them. The CDR3 consists of 13 residues. Germline V gene sequence: CDR1 LGHDT, CDR2 YNNKEL (reference sequence). The CDR3 sequence: CASSQEGDSEQFF. As DNA, the CDR3 is TGTGCCAGCAGCCAAGAGGGAGATTCTGAGCAGTTCTTC.

The chain employs TRBV29-1 and TRBJ2-7, with 8 bases matching TRBD2. The CDR3 is 14 residues long. From germline, CDR1 is SQVTM and CDR2 ANQGSEA. V lost 0 bases to trimming and J lost 4 bases; unmatched junction nucleotides: 5. Here the CDR3 DNA reads TGCAGCGTTGAAGACGGGACTAGAGGTTACGAGCAGTACTTC. Translated: CSVEDGTRGYEQYF.

Many counts were recorded for this clonotype. The V gene is TRBV3-1, the J gene TRBJ1-4, with 9 bases lining up with TRBD1. The V segment lost 4 bases and the J segment 7 bases; nucleotides outside the gene matches: 7. Germline V gene sequence: CDR1 LGHDT, CDR2 YNNKEL (reference sequence). The CDR3 loop spans 15 amino acids. The CDR3 sequence: CASSLTTGGSEKLFF. In DNA, the CDR3 is TGTGCCAGCAGCCTCACTACAGGGGGCAGTGAAAAACTGTTTTTT.

A word on this clonotype: A far larger clone is just one base off, so this is likely a read error. The CDR3 is CAITYPTGPRTEAFF. CDR3 nucleotide sequence: TGTGCCATCACCTACCCGACAGGACCGAGAACTGAAGCTTTCTTT. V usage is TRBV7-9 and J usage is TRBJ1-1; TRBD1 might be the D (6 bases). Trimming shortened V by 10 bases and J by 5 bases, and 23 bases separated the two germline ends. The CDR3 runs to 15 residues. Germline V CDR1 and CDR2: SEHNR, FQNEAQ (reference sequence).

This clonotype has ten or more counts. The chain carries TRBV5-1 and TRBJ2-7, with a possible D match to TRBD2 (6 bases). The V end lost 0 bases, the J end lost 2 bases, and 18 bases lay between the germline ends. The length of the CDR3 is 17 residues. Per germline, CDR1 SGHRS and CDR2 YFSETQ. CDR3 bases: TGCGCCAGCAGCTTGGGCTTAATGCGGGATACCCCCTACGAGCAGTACTTC. Its translation is CASSLGLMRDTPYEQYF. The entire variable domain, with the rest obtained from reference TRBV5-1 and TRBJ2-7, is as follows: KAGVTQTPRYLIKTRGQQVTLSCSPISGHRSVSWYQQTPGQGLQFLFEYFSETQRNKGNFPGRFSGRQFSNSRSEMNVSTLELGDSALYLCASSLGLMRDTPYEQYFGPGTRLTVT.